Below, 23 T cell receptor beta chains from the same sample are listed, as sequenced in a study of blood T cell repertoires in COVID-19. The table came from immunoSEQ multiplex PCR; TCRdb's copy has only in-frame clones and leaves some out. The sample holds roughly 400,000 clones, roughly 86% seen once. Sequenced material: PBMCs or T cells enriched from blood (not recorded which). Receptor source: a woman aged 40 to 50 with acute COVID-19.

This sequence joins TRBV20-1 and TRBJ2-2; D possibly corresponds to TRBD2 (7 bases). V shed 3 bases and J shed 3 bases, with 17 bases lying between them. Germline V gene data show CDR1 as DFQATT and CDR2 as SNEGSKA (reference sequence). This CDR3 is built from 16 residues. The CDR3, as DNA: TGCAGTGCTAGTTTGGTAGGGGGGGCCGACACCGGGGAGCTGTTTTTT. Protein sequence: CSASLVGGADTGELFF.

The genes are TRBV11-2 and TRBJ2-5; possible D gene TRBD2, 5 bases. Trimming removed 4 bases from V and 5 bases from J, with 17 bases in between. CDR1 is SGHAT, CDR2 FQNNGV, per germline. The length of the CDR3 is 15 residues. The CDR3 nucleotides read TGTGCCAGCAGCTCCTTCCACGAGGGAGAGGAGACCCAGTACTTC. Translation: CASSSFHEGEETQYF.

This clone was found a few times. The chain has TRBV7-9 and TRBJ2-1; TRBD1 matches 7 bases. The CDR3 is made up of 15 amino acids. CDR1 is SEHNR, CDR2 FQNEAQ, per germline (reference sequence). V shed 6 bases and J 2 bases; nucleotides not matched to a gene: 7. The CDR3 loop is CASRTDRAPYNEQFF. DNA of the CDR3: TGTGCCAGCAGAACAGACAGGGCCCCCTACAATGAGCAGTTCTTC.

The sample holds one count of this clone. The chain joins TRBV19 to TRBJ1-5; 8 bases agree with TRBD1. V dropped 4 bases and J dropped 0; count of bases not matched to a gene: 8. Germline CDR1 and CDR2: LNHDA and SQIVND (reference sequence). This CDR3 comprises 17 residues. CDR3 amino acids: CASSSTGGAYSNQPQHF. The CDR3 nucleotides read TGTGCCAGTAGTAGCACAGGGGGAGCTTATAGCAATCAGCCCCAGCATTTT.

This clone was seen once. The chain uses TRBV24-1 and TRBJ1-2; D gene ambiguous. The CDR3 covers 11 residues. The germline V and J ends were trimmed by 3 bases and 8 bases, with 6 bases remaining between them. The V gene's germline CDR1 is KGHDR and CDR2 SFDVKD. CDR3 nucleotide sequence: TGTGCCACCAGTGATCCGGGGGGCTACACCTTC. This gives the protein CATSDPGGYTF.

This clone is a singleton in its sample. The gene calls are TRBV11-2 and TRBJ1-6; 7 positions agree with TRBD1. V gave up 1 base and J gave up 7 bases; unmatched junction bases: 4. This CDR3 has 15 residues. Germline CDR1 is SGHAT and CDR2 is FQNNGV. CDR3 sequence reads: CASSLGGGQNSPLHF. DNA of the CDR3: TGTGCCAGCAGCTTAGGAGGGGGCCAGAATTCACCCCTCCACTTT. Filled out from reference TRBV11-2 and TRBJ1-6, the complete variable domain reads EAGVAQSPRYKIIEKRQSVAFWCNPISGHATLYWYQQILGQGPKLLIQFQNNGVVDDSQLPKDRFSAERLKGVDSTLKIQPAKLEDSAVYLCASSLGGGQNSPLHFGNGTRLTVT.

The CDR3 loop is CASSTGLVGTEAFF. The CDR3 nucleotides are TGCGCCAGCAGCACGGGTCTGGTGGGTACTGAAGCTTTCTTT. The chain combines TRBV5-1 with TRBJ1-1, with D uncertain. The ends were cut back, 4 bases at V and 5 bases at J, with 15 bases in the middle. CDR1 and CDR2 from the germline V gene are SGHRS and YFSETQ. The length of the CDR3 is 14 residues.

The V gene is TRBV5-1, the J gene TRBJ2-7; 12 bases agree with TRBD1. J lost 3 bases, V lost 3 bases, and 4 bases had no gene match. The CDR3 consists of 15 residues. Germline V gene sequence: CDR1 SGHRS, CDR2 YFSETQ. This CDR3 is CASSSGQGAVYEQYF. In DNA form, the CDR3 reads TGCGCCAGCAGCTCGGGACAGGGGGCGGTCTACGAGCAGTACTTC. The whole variable domain, remainder taken from reference TRBV5-1 and TRBJ2-7, is KAGVTQTPRYLIKTRGQQVTLSCSPISGHRSVSWYQQTPGQGLQFLFEYFSETQRNKGNFPGRFSGRQFSNSRSEMNVSTLELGDSALYLCASSSGQGAVYEQYFGPGTRLTVT.

The rearrangement uses TRBV2 and TRBJ1-2, with 12 bases fitting TRBD1. Trimming at V came to 1 base and at J to 8 bases, leaving 8 bases not matched to a gene. The CDR3 runs to 16 residues. CDR1 and CDR2 from the germline V gene are SNHLY and FYNNEI. This CDR3 reads CASSEVGTGGLYGYTF. The CDR3, as DNA: TGTGCCAGCAGTGAAGTCGGGACAGGGGGCTTATACGGCTACACCTTC.

J is TRBJ1-2 and V is TRBV18, with 7 bases fitting TRBD1. This CDR3 has 15 amino acids. The ends lost 1 base at V and 3 bases at J; junction bases unmatched: 5. Germline CDR1 reads KGHSH; CDR2 reads LQKENI. CDR3 bases: TGTGCCAGCTCACCACGGTCGCAGGGGGACTATGGCTACACCTTC. Amino acid sequence: CASSPRSQGDYGYTF.

This chain links TRBV11-2 with TRBJ2-7; 7 bases are shared with TRBD1. The CDR3 is 17 residues long. V trimming: 0 bases; J trimming: 4 bases; junction bases outside the gene matches: 12. Per germline, CDR1 SGHAT and CDR2 FQNNGV. CDR3: CASSLEADVGRGYEQYF. In nucleotides, the CDR3 is TGTGCCAGCAGCTTAGAAGCCGACGTCGGCAGGGGGTACGAGCAGTACTTC. Filled out from reference TRBV11-2 and TRBJ2-7, the complete variable domain reads EAGVAQSPRYKIIEKRQSVAFWCNPISGHATLYWYQQILGQGPKLLIQFQNNGVVDDSQLPKDRFSAERLKGVDSTLKIQPAKLEDSAVYLCASSLEADVGRGYEQYFGPGTRLTVT.

The chain carries TRBV27 and TRBJ2-1; 8 bases map to TRBD1. With 2 bases clipped from V and 2 bases from J, the junction kept 5 bases outside the gene matches. CDR1 MNHEY and CDR2 SMNVEV come from the germline V gene (reference sequence). There are 16 residues in the CDR3. Here the CDR3 reads CASSLTLTGAYNEQFF. The DNA of the CDR3 is TGTGCCAGCAGTTTAACCCTGACAGGGGCCTACAATGAGCAGTTCTTC.

This clone was recorded only once. V gene TRBV7-6 combines with J gene TRBJ2-3; D ambiguous. The CDR3 totals 14 residues. CDR1 is SGHVS and CDR2 is FNYEAQ in the germline V gene. Trimming removed 4 bases from V and 4 bases from J, with 12 bases in between. The CDR3 DNA reads TGTGCCAGCAGCTCGCGAGTAGTTTCAGATACGCAGTATTTT. Amino acids: CASSSRVVSDTQYF.

The chain recombines TRBV11-3 with TRBJ2-7, with 9 positions matching TRBD2. The germline V gene has CDR1 SGHNT and CDR2 YENEEA. This CDR3 has 14 amino acids. Trimming cost V 1 base and J 6 bases; bases outside gene matches: 4. The CDR3 here is CASSLGGGALEQYF. The CDR3, as DNA: TGTGCCAGCAGCTTAGGCGGGGGGGCCCTCGAGCAGTACTTC. The whole variable domain, remainder taken from reference TRBV11-3 and TRBJ2-7, is EAGVVQSPRYKIIEKKQPVAFWCNPISGHNTLYWYLQNLGQGPELLIRYENEEAVDDSQLPKDRFSAERLKGVDSTLKIQPAELGDSAVYLCASSLGGGALEQYFGPGTRLTVT.

The chain uses TRBV2 and TRBJ2-3; D is possibly TRBD2 (6 bases). Germline assignment: CDR1 SNHLY and CDR2 FYNNEI. The CDR3 is 15 residues long. The V gene lost 4 bases and the J gene lost 2 bases, with 13 bases spanning the gap. The CDR3 sequence is CASSARLVNTDTQYF. DNA for the CDR3: TGTGCCAGCAGTGCCCGACTAGTTAACACAGATACGCAGTATTTT.

The chain uses TRBV6-5 and TRBJ2-3; 8 bases map to TRBD1. With 4 bases clipped from V and 2 bases from J, the junction kept 5 bases outside the gene matches. Germline assignment: CDR1 MNHEY and CDR2 SVGAGI. The CDR3 has 15 residues. CDR3 nucleotides: TGTGCCAGCAGTTGGACAGGGTGGGACACAGATACGCAGTATTTT. Amino acids: CASSWTGWDTDTQYF.

The genes are TRBV4-1 and TRBJ1-1, with 7 bases that match TRBD1. From germline, CDR1 is MGHRA and CDR2 YSYEKL. The junction had 4 bases not matched to a gene; V was cut back by 0 bases and J by 6 bases. This CDR3 spans 14 amino acids. CDR3 sequence: CASSQDEGASEAFF. The DNA for the CDR3 is TGCGCCAGCAGCCAAGACGAGGGGGCCTCTGAAGCTTTCTTT.

The chain links TRBV29-1 to TRBJ2-5, with a tentative D call TRBD1 (5 bases). This CDR3 region has 12 residues. V shed 6 bases and J shed 1 base, with 9 bases lying between them. CDR1 and CDR2 (germline): SQVTM, ANQGSEA. The CDR3 DNA follows: TGCAGCGTAGATGACAGCCAAGAGACCCAGTACTTC. Protein sequence: CSVDDSQETQYF.

The V gene is TRBV5-1, the J gene TRBJ1-3; 9 nucleotides agree with TRBD1. The V and J ends lost 4 bases and 4 bases, in that order; junction bases with no gene match: 3. CDR1 and CDR2 (germline): SGHRS, YFSETQ. CDR3 length: 14 residues. CDR3 in amino acids: CASSEDRGGNTIYF. The DNA for the CDR3 is TGCGCCAGCAGCGAGGACAGGGGCGGAAACACCATATATTTT.

The rearrangement uses TRBV12-5 and TRBJ1-3; 8 bases match TRBD1. The CDR3 is 14 residues long. With 5 bases clipped from V and 2 bases from J, the junction kept 2 bases outside the gene matches. In germline, CDR1 is LGHNT, CDR2 FRNRAP. The CDR3 region has the DNA TGTGCTAGTGGTAAGACAGGGGCTGGAAACACCATATATTTT. Its protein is CASGKTGAGNTIYF.

This clone is a singleton in its sample. V is TRBV7-8 and J is TRBJ1-1; 8 bases map to TRBD1. V dropped 1 base and J dropped 6; count of bases not matched to a gene: 7. CDR1 SGHVS and CDR2 FQNEAQ come from the germline V gene. The length of the CDR3 is 15 residues. The CDR3 loop reads CASSLVAGGSAEAFF. The CDR3 DNA follows: TGTGCCAGCAGCTTAGTTGCAGGGGGCTCGGCTGAAGCTTTCTTT.

The DNA for the CDR3 is TGCGCCAGCAGCTACAGCGGGGGGGCCGCGGAGACCCAGTACTTC. It specifies CASSYSGGAAETQYF. The chain combines TRBV5-1 with TRBJ2-5; 10 bases agree with TRBD2. The CDR3 loop spans 15 amino acids. In germline, CDR1 is SGHRS, CDR2 YFSETQ. V trimming: 3 bases; J trimming: 5 bases; junction bases outside the gene matches: 7.

This sequence joins TRBV24-1 and TRBJ1-1; D not certain. V was pared by 7 bases and J by 1 base, with 9 bases between. The germline V gene encodes CDR1 KGHDR and CDR2 SFDVKD. The CDR3 runs 13 residues. CDR3 bases: TGTGCCACCAGGGATCGAGAGAACACTGAAGCTTTCTTT. It is translated as CATRDRENTEAFF.